Listed below are T cell receptor beta chains from one sample, sequenced in a study of HIV-infected children after antiretroviral therapy interruption. TCRdb ran MiXCR on the 3' RACE reads and lists one entry per CDR3 protein. Altogether about 89,000 distinct CDR3 sequences are present, around 6.9% being singletons, with the ten largest covering roughly 1.1%. This specimen consisted of CD45RA+ CD4+ T cells from PBMCs, pooled from several time points, obtained from a donor given antiretroviral therapy, either interrupted or continuous. The receptors originated from a pool of human donors with HIV. The CDR3 runs from the conserved cysteine through the conserved F or W. The order of the fields is D gene, clone size, J gene, V gene, CDR3 DNA, CDR3 protein. The D gene is left open where the match is weak. Clone size is shown for a subset of rows, as once, few, many or a class of expanded clone.

>TRBD1|many|TRBJ2-7|TRBV5-6
TGTGCCAGCAGCCCAATGGACAGGGGATCCTACGAGCAGTACTTC
CASSPMDRGSYEQYF
>TRBD2|.|TRBJ2-1|TRBV11-3
TGTGCCAGCAGCTTAGGGGCTAGCGGGAGGGATGAGCAGTTCTTC
CASSLGASGRDEQFF
>TRBD2|.|TRBJ2-1|TRBV5-1
TGCGCCAGCAGCTTGGTACTAGCGGCCAACAATGAGCAGTTCTTC
CASSLVLAANNEQFF
>TRBD1|many|TRBJ2-5|TRBV5-1
TGCGCCAGCAGCGTTGAAACAGGGGGCATACTAGAGACCCAGTACTTC
CASSVETGGILETQYF
>TRBD2|many|TRBJ2-1|TRBV7-2
TGTGCCAGCAGCTTAATAGTCGGGGGGGCAGGTGAGCAGTTCTTC
CASSLIVGGAGEQFF
>.|few|TRBJ2-5|TRBV5-1
TGCGCCAGCAGCTGGTCCGACATAGCCCAAGAGACCCAGTACTTC
CASSWSDIAQETQYF
>.|many|TRBJ2-7|TRBV28
TGTGCCAGCAGTCTCAACGCACTCCGGACGGACGAGCAGTACTTC
CASSLNALRTDEQYF
>.|many|TRBJ2-3|TRBV7-3
TGTGCCACCAAATCAGGCCCTACCACAGATACGCAGTATTTT
CATKSGPTTDTQYF
>.|many|TRBJ2-5|TRBV7-2
TGTGCCAGCAGCTTTTCGGGGGAGACCCAGTACTTC
CASSFSGETQYF
>.|many|TRBJ2-7|TRBV6-6
TGTGCCAGCACTCAGAACTACGAGCAGTACTTC
CASTQNYEQYF
>.|many|TRBJ2-3|TRBV6-5
TGTGCCAGCAGTTACCTGGACAAGGGTACGCAGTATTTT
CASSYLDKGTQYF
>TRBD2|many|TRBJ2-3|TRBV7-3
TGTGCCAGCAGCTTATTAGGGGGAGGGACTAGACAAGATACGCAGTATTTT
CASSLLGGGTRQDTQYF
>.|many|TRBJ2-6|TRBV7-6
TGTGCCAGCAGCATGACAGGGGAGGGCTCTGGGGCCAACGTCCTGACTTTC
CASSMTGEGSGANVLTF
>.|.|TRBJ1-1|TRBV20-1
TGCAGTGCTAGTGGGATGGTGAACACTGAAGCTTTCTTT
CSASGMVNTEAFF
>.|many|TRBJ2-7|TRBV28
TGTGCCAGCAGTTTTTTCTCCACCTACGAGCAGTACTTC
CASSFFSTYEQYF
>TRBD2|.|TRBJ2-1|TRBV15
TGTGCCACCAGCAGAGAACTAGCGGGGAGCTCCTACAATGAGCAGTTCTTC
CATSRELAGSSYNEQFF
>TRBD1|many|TRBJ1-6|TRBV30
TGTGCCTGGAGTGTAAGACGCGGGACAGGGGGCACCCCTTATAATTCACCCCTCCACTTT
CAWSVRRGTGGTPYNSPLHF
>TRBD2|few|TRBJ2-2|TRBV7-3
TGTGCCAGCAGCCCGGGTGGGGGGGGAATAATCACCGGGGAGCTGTTTTTT
CASSPGGGGIITGELFF
>TRBD1|many|TRBJ2-4|TRBV19
TGTGCCAGTAGTCCATACAGGGGGGAGGCCAAAAACATTCAGTACTTC
CASSPYRGEAKNIQYF
>.|few|TRBJ1-6|TRBV28
TGTGCCAGCAGTTTCACTGTTATCTCACCCCTCCACTTT
CASSFTVISPLHF
>.|few|TRBJ2-7|TRBV5-1
TGCGCCAGCAGCCCCGGGACTCCGATTCGGGGCGAGCAGTACTTC
CASSPGTPIRGEQYF
>.|.|TRBJ1-5|TRBV23-1
TGCGCCAGCAGTCAATTCCGGGGATTTAATCAGCCCCAGCATTTT
CASSQFRGFNQPQHF